The present T cell receptor (beta chain) was sequenced within a study of response to subunit inactivated influenza vaccine. Study-wide results and limits: Each seasonal flu vaccination may recruit only limited new T cells, authors suggested.

TCRdb reprocessed the RT-PCR reads via MiXCR and lists one record per CDR3 protein. Here the sample spans approximately 480,000 distinct CDR3 sequences, roughly 9.7% being singletons. This clonotype has ten or more counts. Its antigen is still unknown. This CDR3 has 13 residues. The germline V and J ends were trimmed by 4 bases and 2 bases, with 8 bases remaining between them. The chain uses TRBV12-3 or TRBV12-4 and TRBJ1-2, with a possible D match to TRBD1 (5 bases). The receptor's source is a man aged 50 to 59 who received an inactivated influenza vaccine. The starting material was PBMCs from blood, obtained roughly 47 days after vaccination. CDR3: CASSSAGNYGYTF. The CDR3 DNA reads TGTGCCAGCAGTTCTGCAGGGAACTATGGCTACACCTTC.